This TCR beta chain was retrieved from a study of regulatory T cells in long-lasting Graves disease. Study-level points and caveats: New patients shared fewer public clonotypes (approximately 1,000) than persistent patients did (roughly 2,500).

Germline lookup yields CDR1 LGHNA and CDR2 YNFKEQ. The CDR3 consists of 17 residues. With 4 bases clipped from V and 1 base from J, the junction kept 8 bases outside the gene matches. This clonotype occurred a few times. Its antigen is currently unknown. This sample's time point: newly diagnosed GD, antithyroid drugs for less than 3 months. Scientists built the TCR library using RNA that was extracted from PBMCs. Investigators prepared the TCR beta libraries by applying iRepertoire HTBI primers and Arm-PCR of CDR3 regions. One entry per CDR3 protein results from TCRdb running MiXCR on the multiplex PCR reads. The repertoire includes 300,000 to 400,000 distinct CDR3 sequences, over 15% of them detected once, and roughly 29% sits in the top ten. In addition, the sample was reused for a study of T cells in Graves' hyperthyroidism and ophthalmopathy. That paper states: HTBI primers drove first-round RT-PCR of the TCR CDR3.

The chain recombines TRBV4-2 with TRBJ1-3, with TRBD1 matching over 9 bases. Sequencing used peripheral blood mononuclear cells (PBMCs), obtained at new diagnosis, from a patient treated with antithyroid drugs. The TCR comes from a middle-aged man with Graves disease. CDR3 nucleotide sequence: TGTGCCAGCAGCCTCACCGACGGGACAGGGTCTGGAAACACCATATATTTT. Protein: CASSLTDGTGSGNTIYF.